The sequence of this T cell receptor beta chain was determined in a study of control samples from healthy donors and cancer patients. Germline lookup yields CDR1 SGDLS and CDR2 YYNGEE. The J segment lost 2 bases and the V segment lost 3 bases, leaving 2 bases of the junction unmatched. The CDR3 loop spans 14 amino acids. TCRdb's table, derived via immunoSEQ multiplex PCR, lists solely in-frame clones and lacks some. The repertoire includes tens of thousands of clones, roughly 78% of them detected once, and roughly 9.8% sits in the top ten. This clone was found once. The chain is built from TRBV9 and TRBJ1-3; 7 bases fit TRBD1. The receptor comes from a woman aged 55-70 years in good health. Sequencing was performed on blood. The CDR3 DNA sequence: TGTGCCAGCAGCGCCGGGACAGCTGGAAACACCATATATTTT. Translation gives CASSAGTAGNTIYF. The full variable domain, rest sourced from reference TRBV9 and TRBJ1-3, is DSGVTQTPKHLITATGQRVTLRCSPRSGDLSVYWYQQSLDQGLQFLIQYYNGEERAKGNILERFSAQQFPDLHSELNLSSLELGDSALYFCASSAGTAGNTIYFGEGSWLTVV.